The rows below give T cell receptor beta chains drawn from one sample of a study of shared clonotypes between healthy human individuals. Assay used: immunoSEQ multiplex PCR; TCRdb lists only in-frame clones, some missing. The sample yields about 2.1 million clones, 93% seen once. Sequenced input: naive CD8+ T cells from PBMCs. The receptors here all came from a man younger than 35 in good health. Some clones in this sample may be carry-over from other donors' samples. The CDR3 runs from the conserved cysteine through the conserved F or W.

v_call cdr3_length cdr3_aa
TRBV10-1 13 CASSPGENTEAFF
TRBV27 18 CASSLWAAGGPQTGELFF
TRBV11-2 15 CASSPRQGSYNEQFF
TRBV5-8 14 CASSARAPSYEQYF
TRBV19 15 CASSGTPGVGTEAFF
TRBV27 13 CASSFGRTYEQYF
TRBV25-1 13 CASSESAVHEQYF
TRBV15 14 CATSRGQVNTEAFF
TRBV6-5 14 CASTRRVGGNEQFF
TRBV27 14 CASRPRGFLDTQYF
TRBV27 16 CASSSLEDLDGDGYTF
TRBV28 14 CASSRENGLETQYF
TRBV7-6 15 CASLPSGTGDQPQHF
TRBV6-5 16 CASSYWAPSAGNEQFF
TRBV2 14 CTSSETGQPYEQYF
TRBV9 15 CASSAGRTLSYEQYF
TRBV6-1 14 CASSERGRGYGYTF
TRBV4-3 15 CASSSRLVAGSEQFF
TRBV29-1 15 CSAKRQGANTGELFF
TRBV6-1 15 CASTRDRASGNTIYF
TRBV7-3 13 CASSPRRTDTQYF
TRBV29-1 14 CSTRVTGGYVVQFF
TRBV9 11 CATKSQNGYTF
TRBV11-2 19 CASSRGRRDPKTTNEKLFF
TRBV18 14 CASSVAGWGDEQYF
TRBV5-1 17 CASSFDVGTRVSYGYTF
TRBV28 14 CASSLAGGLGEQYF
TRBV27 15 CASSYSGGPLSGQYF
TRBV28 14 CASSPPPLTGELFF
TRBV30 14 CAYKVPKSSYEQYF
TRBV28 15 CASSPMGESGNTIYF
TRBV4-1 12 CASSPGGTEAFF
TRBV6-5 14 CASSYSRRLDEQFF
TRBV7-9 16 CASSSKDRGHYYEQYF
TRBV13 17 CASGYTSGGESTDTQYF
TRBV7-9 18 CASSTYVLWTGGMETQYF
TRBV28 13 CASRWDSQETQYF
TRBV6-5 15 CASSYGLAGHYEQYF
TRBV28 17 CASLGTGIELSGNTIYF
TRBV29-1 12 CSTGTSSYEQYF
TRBV28 19 CASSLYAPTSGGGTDTQYF
TRBV28 13 CASSLLQLREQFF
TRBV27 15 CASSPVGLTSYGYTF
TRBV7-8 15 CASSPRGTFYNEQFF
TRBV7-9 17 CASSLVERESGQETQYF
TRBV10-3 14 CALLSREGDGELFF
TRBV27 20 CASSTRTTSGRAPDRDTQYF
TRBV5-6 15 CASSLGQKLTYEQYF
TRBV7-2 12 CASRTVRRGYTF